This is a list of T cell receptor beta chains from one sample in a study of graft-versus-host responses after intestinal transplantation. Sequenced by immunoSEQ multiplex PCR; TCRdb stores in-frame clones only, minus some. The sample comprises more than 15,000 clones, 60% to 85% of which are singletons, and about 8% rests with the top ten. The source material was ileum tissue, sampled about 430 days after intestinal transplant. The receptors were gathered from a human patient who received an intestinal transplant, so some T cells may come from the graft donor. Each CDR3 is given with its conserved first and last residue. Each record gives: V gene, CDR3 protein.

>TRBV30
CAWSVSQGYTF
>TRBV6-4
CASSRLAGGDEQFF
>TRBV5-1
CASSRGWTVGGYGYTF
>TRBV12-5
CASGASLPRGGSPLHF
>TRBV5-1
CASSLGIPGLVSHEQYF
>TRBV10-3
CAISTGPGTDTQYF
>TRBV4-3
CASSQGTGETQYF
>TRBV7-8
CASSLLAVREMGYTF
>TRBV11-2
CASSRSPGADTQYF
>TRBV6-1
CASRQGTFSPGYTF
>TRBV14
CASSPQGGETQYF
>TRBV7-3
CASSRPNEGGSSYEQYF
>TRBV11-2
CASSLTLGSSGNTIYF
>TRBV28
CATSHRSRTDTQYF
>TRBV4-1
CASSYGPSSGATDTQYF
>TRBV7-9
CASSLDRVAQETQYF
>TRBV7-9
CASSITGTGELFF
>TRBV29-1
CSVDLTGMNTEAFF
>TRBV7-9
CASSLTEGNTIYF
>TRBV10-2
CASSVTGTGEQYF
>TRBV7-8
CASSPGWQGAQMLQPQHF
>TRBV13
CASSSRLAGGIYEQYF
>TRBV5-5
CASSFRGVLGQPQHF
>TRBV6-6
CASSYPEGTGTNEQFF
>TRBV6-1
CASSEQRKGQYF
>TRBV11-3
CASSLFPTTGELFF
>TRBV27
CASHGQGGLYEQYF
>TRBV7-2
CASSLDISTDTQYF
>TRBV7-8
CASSLWEDYNEQFF
>TRBV27
CASSGIPGQGASEQYF
>TRBV5-1
CASSSHQPQYSNQPQHF
>TRBV19
CASSIKGSAYEQYF
>TRBV5-4
CASSTGSSPDTQYF
>TRBV6-5
CASSGQGGETEAFF
>TRBV11-2
CASSPGAASGGRVNEQFF
>TRBV4-3
CASSQDSYEAFF
>TRBV9
CASSGTSGVSEQFF
>TRBV5-1
CASSWGAGGHQETQYF
>TRBV18
CASSPSIVGSYTEAFF
>TRBV29-1
CSVGGDGQFLFYGYTF
>TRBV12-5
CASGRDLGNEKLFF
>TRBV2
CASSPRTSGSGDVTFF